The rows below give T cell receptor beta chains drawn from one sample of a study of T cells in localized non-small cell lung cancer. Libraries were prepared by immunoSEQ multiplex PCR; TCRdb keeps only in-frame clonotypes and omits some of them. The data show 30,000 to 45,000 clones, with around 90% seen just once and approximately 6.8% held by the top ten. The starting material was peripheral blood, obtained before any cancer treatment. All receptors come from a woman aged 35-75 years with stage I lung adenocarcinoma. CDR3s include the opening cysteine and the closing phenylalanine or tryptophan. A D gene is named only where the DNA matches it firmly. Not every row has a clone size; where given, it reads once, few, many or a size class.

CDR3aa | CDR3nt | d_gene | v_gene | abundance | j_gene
CAWSRDSQQSLHF | TGTGCCTGGAGTAGGGACAGCCAACAATCCCTCCACTTT | TRBD1 | TRBV30 | NA | TRBJ1-6
CASSQGQHQETQYF | TGTGCCAGCAGCCAGGGACAGCACCAAGAGACCCAGTACTTC | TRBD1 | TRBV7-8 | NA | TRBJ2-5
CASSFDSGFTEAFF | TGTGCCAGCAGCTTCGACAGTGGGTTCACTGAAGCTTTCTTT | NA | TRBV9 | NA | TRBJ1-1
CASSPGDRGRNTQYF | TGTGCCAGCTCACCGGGGGACAGGGGGCGGAATACGCAGTATTTT | TRBD1 | TRBV18 | NA | TRBJ2-3
CASENTGELFF | TGCGCCAGCGAAAACACCGGGGAGCTGTTTTTT | NA | TRBV5-1 | few | TRBJ2-2
CASSPRGIPTRQYF | TGTGCCAGCTCACCAAGGGGGATTCCCACCCGGCAGTACTTC | NA | TRBV18 | few | TRBJ2-7
CASSDGISGPGEYF | TGTGCCAGCAGTGACGGTATTTCCGGACCTGGAGAATACTTC | NA | TRBV2 | NA | TRBJ2-7
CASSWPAYEQYF | TGCGCCAGCAGCTGGCCGGCCTACGAGCAGTACTTC | NA | TRBV5-1 | NA | TRBJ2-7
CARSLVEITEAFF | TGTGCCAGAAGCTTAGTGGAGATAACTGAAGCTTTCTTT | NA | TRBV7-5 | NA | TRBJ1-1
CASSEWTGNQPQHF | TGTGCCAGCAGTGAATGGACGGGCAATCAGCCCCAGCATTTT | NA | TRBV25-1 | NA | TRBJ1-5
CASSLSRLGAFF | TGTGCCAGCAGTTTATCGCGGCTGGGAGCTTTCTTT | NA | TRBV28 | NA | TRBJ1-1
CASSEEAGDGYTF | TGTGCCAGCAGTGAAGAGGCAGGGGATGGCTACACCTTC | NA | TRBV6-1 | NA | TRBJ1-2
CASSLQGTGLEQYF | TGTGCCAGCAGCTTGCAAGGGACAGGTCTCGAGCAGTACTTC | TRBD1 | TRBV7-3 | NA | TRBJ2-7
CASSLAGNRIQETQYF | TGTGCCAGCAGCTTGGCCGGGAACAGGATCCAAGAGACCCAGTACTTC | NA | TRBV5-4 | NA | TRBJ2-5
CASSFDSTNEKLFF | TGTGCCAGCAGCTTCGATTCAACTAATGAAAAACTGTTTTTT | NA | TRBV7-2 | NA | TRBJ1-4
CASSEARFLGGGAREQFF | TGTGCCAGCAGTGAAGCGCGTTTTCTCGGCGGGGGGGCCAGGGAGCAGTTCTTC | TRBD2 | TRBV6-1 | NA | TRBJ2-1
CASSFGQGGETQYF | TGTGCCAGCAGCTTCGGACAGGGTGGAGAGACCCAGTACTTC | TRBD1 | TRBV9 | NA | TRBJ2-5
CASSLTDSPMVGYTF | TGTGCCAGCAGCCTAACCGACAGCCCCATGGTTGGCTACACCTTC | NA | TRBV11-2 | NA | TRBJ1-2
CASSEGSGAPGEQYF | TGTGCCAGCAGTGAAGGGAGCGGGGCCCCAGGGGAGCAGTACTTC | TRBD2 | TRBV6-1 | NA | TRBJ2-7
CASSLFPGKTNEKLFF | TGTGCCAGCAGCCTCTTTCCAGGGAAAACTAATGAAAAACTGTTTTTT | NA | TRBV7-8 | NA | TRBJ1-4
CASSPPTLRGETQYF | TGTGCCAGCTCACCACCTACACTGCGGGGAGAGACCCAGTACTTC | NA | TRBV18 | NA | TRBJ2-5
CASTYSGVSNEKLFF | TGTGCCAGCACCTACTCAGGAGTGTCTAATGAAAAACTGTTTTTT | NA | TRBV6-5 | NA | TRBJ1-4
CASSLVGGTSGGNTQYF | TGTGCCAGCAGCTTAGTTGGCGGGACTAGCGGGGGGAATACGCAGTATTTT | TRBD2 | TRBV7-8 | once | TRBJ2-3
CASSLGGWNEQYF | TGTGCCAGCAGCTTAGGGGGTTGGAACGAGCAGTACTTC | NA | TRBV5-5 | NA | TRBJ2-7
CASSVSAGTNYGYTF | TGTGCCAGCAGCGTATCGGCAGGGACTAACTATGGCTACACCTTC | NA | TRBV9 | few | TRBJ1-2
CASSEGGIAKNIQYF | TGTGCCAGCTCAGAAGGGGGGATAGCCAAAAACATTCAGTACTTC | NA | TRBV18 | NA | TRBJ2-4
CASSQDERETQYF | TGCGCCAGCAGCCAAGATGAAAGAGAGACCCAGTACTTC | NA | TRBV4-1 | NA | TRBJ2-5
CASSRQGRDTEAFF | TGTGCCAGCAGTCGCCAAGGCAGGGACACTGAAGCTTTCTTT | NA | TRBV27 | NA | TRBJ1-1
CASRTDSTGYTF | TGTGCCAGCAGAACTGACAGTACGGGGTACACCTTC | NA | TRBV9 | NA | TRBJ1-2
CASSFRRAMYGYTF | TGTGCCAGCAGTTTCCGTAGGGCGATGTATGGCTACACCTTC | NA | TRBV28 | NA | TRBJ1-2
CASSRVPEQYF | TGTGCCAGCAGCAGGGTTCCCGAGCAGTACTTC | NA | TRBV28 | NA | TRBJ2-7
CASGLVGRSSYNEQFF | TGTGCTAGTGGTTTGGTAGGCCGGAGCTCCTACAATGAGCAGTTCTTC | NA | TRBV12-5 | NA | TRBJ2-1
CASTQGGVAFF | TGTGCCAGTACGCAGGGGGGAGTGGCTTTCTTT | TRBD1 | TRBV5-5 | NA | TRBJ1-1
CASSQPGTGELFF | TGTGCCAGCAGTCAACCTGGTACCGGGGAGCTGTTTTTT | NA | TRBV6-4 | NA | TRBJ2-2
CASSLSGTGTTYEQYF | TGTGCCAGCAGCCTATCCGGGACAGGAACGACCTACGAGCAGTACTTC | TRBD1 | TRBV7-3 | NA | TRBJ2-7
CASSLAGGNTGELFF | TGTGCCAGCAGCTTAGCGGGGGGCAACACCGGGGAGCTGTTTTTT | TRBD2 | TRBV5-5 | NA | TRBJ2-2
CASSWDTNQPQHF | TGTGCCAGCAGTTGGGACACTAATCAGCCCCAGCATTTT | NA | TRBV27 | NA | TRBJ1-5
CASSDQPGQGSYEQYF | TGCGCCAGCAGCGATCAACCGGGACAGGGATCCTACGAGCAGTACTTC | TRBD1 | TRBV5-1 | NA | TRBJ2-7
CASSPSTSGDTDTQYF | TGTGCCAGCAGCCCTTCGACTAGCGGGGACACAGATACGCAGTATTTT | TRBD2 | TRBV4-2 | NA | TRBJ2-3
CASSNGQANTEAFF | TGTGCCAGCAGCAACGGACAGGCGAACACTGAAGCTTTCTTT | NA | TRBV21-1 | few | TRBJ1-1
CASSFQGIYNSPLHF | TGTGCCAGCAGTTTTCAGGGGATATATAATTCACCCCTCCACTTT | NA | TRBV28 | NA | TRBJ1-6
CASSIVVRETQYF | TGTGCCAGTAGTATAGTGGTCAGAGAGACCCAGTACTTC | NA | TRBV19 | NA | TRBJ2-5